Below are 27 T cell receptor beta chains sequenced from a single sample in a study of read filtering for tumor transcriptome and immune sequencing. Molecular barcoded adaptors covering alpha/delta and beta/gamma chains were used on 400 to 450 ng RNA. TCRdb used MiXCR to reprocess the reads, holding one entry per CDR3 protein. The repertoire holds about 63,000 distinct CDR3 sequences, with approximately 15% as singletons. Sample: a population of CD138-negative cells sorted from bone marrow. Every receptor here comes from a donor aged 40 or over with multiple myeloma.

This clonotype was detected ten times or more. V usage is TRBV7-9 and J usage is TRBJ2-1; TRBD2 aligns across 11 bases. Germline trimming cut 5 bases from V and 5 bases from J; bases unmatched to any gene: 8. Germline CDR1 SEHNR, CDR2 FQNEAQ (reference sequence). This CDR3 region has 16 residues. The CDR3 loop is CASSTLAGGGHNEQFF. The CDR3 DNA reads TGTGCCAGCAGCACATTAGCGGGAGGGGGTCACAATGAGCAGTTCTTC.

This clonotype showed up many times. The gene calls are TRBV27 and TRBJ1-1; a possible D gene is TRBD1 (5 bases). V was clipped by 10 bases and J by 1 base, with 19 bases between them. CDR1 and CDR2 (germline): MNHEY, SMNVEV (reference sequence). The CDR3 contains 15 residues. The CDR3 loop reads CATRTLSTANTEAFF. In DNA form, the CDR3 reads TGTGCCACCAGGACCCTCTCGACAGCGAACACTGAAGCTTTCTTT.

This clonotype was seen ten or more times. The J gene is TRBJ2-1, the V gene TRBV27; perhaps TRBD1 as D (7 bases). This CDR3 has 17 amino acids. V was cut by 5 bases and J by 8 bases, with 25 bases left in between. The germline CDR1 and CDR2 sequences are MNHEY and SMNVEV (reference sequence). This CDR3 reads CASSLVPGDRFFYEQFF. In nucleotides, the CDR3 is TGTGCCAGCAGTCTCGTTCCGGGGGACAGATTCTTCTATGAGCAGTTCTTC.

This clonotype was seen many times. The chain recombines TRBV7-9 with TRBJ2-7; D is possibly TRBD2 (6 bases). The CDR3 has 15 amino acids. V gave up 8 bases and J gave up 4 bases, with 21 bases separating them. Germline loops: CDR1 SEHNR, CDR2 FQNEAQ (reference sequence). The CDR3 reads CASAGSGLPQYEQYF. The CDR3 DNA reads TGTGCCAGCGCCGGAAGCGGGTTACCACAGTACGAGCAGTACTTC.

This clonotype was found many times. The chain uses TRBV5-1 and TRBJ2-2; possible D gene TRBD1, 6 bases. CDR1 and CDR2 (germline): SGHRS, YFSETQ. CDR3 length: 14 residues. With 0 bases removed from V and 6 bases from J, the gap between germline ends came to 9 bases. CDR3 amino acids: CASSLDTGSGELFF. The CDR3 DNA follows: TGCGCCAGCAGCTTGGACACAGGGTCCGGGGAGCTGTTTTTT.

A remark on this clonotype: At one end, the junction sequence differs from germline, possibly due to a read error. This rearrangement joins TRBV29-1 to TRBJ2-2, with 8 bases that match TRBD2. Germline V gene lookup returns CDR1 SQVTM and CDR2 ANQGSEA. The CDR3 covers 14 residues. CDR3 protein: CSSSSGLNTGEPFF. The CDR3 nucleotides are TGCAGCAGCTCTAGCGGGCTTAACACCGGGGAGCCGTTTTTT.

This clonotype showed up many times. The gene calls are TRBV7-6 and TRBJ1-1; 7 bases fit TRBD1. J gave up 3 bases and V 5 bases, and 9 bases lay outside the gene matches. This CDR3 has 15 residues. Germline CDR1 and CDR2: SGHVS and FNYEAQ. CDR3 DNA sequence: TGTGCCAGCAGCCGTAAACCAGGGGGTGACACTGAAGCTTTCTTT. Its protein is CASSRKPGGDTEAFF. Full variable domain (outside the CDR3, taken from reference TRBV7-6 and TRBJ1-1): GAGVSQSPRYKVTKRGQDVALRCDPISGHVSLYWYRQALGQGPEFLTYFNYEAQQDKSGLPNDRFSAERPEGSISTLTIQRTEQRDSAMYRCASSRKPGGDTEAFFGQGTRLTVV.

This clonotype was seen many times. The J gene is TRBJ2-1, the V gene TRBV7-8, with a tentative D call TRBD2 (6 bases). Germline V gene sequence: CDR1 SGHVS, CDR2 FQNEAQ. V dropped 5 bases and J dropped 0 bases, with 14 bases sitting between them. This CDR3 has 16 amino acids. This chain's CDR3 is CASSPGLSSSYNEQFF. The CDR3 nucleotides read TGTGCCAGCAGCCCAGGACTATCCAGCTCCTACAATGAGCAGTTCTTC. Based on the CDR3 plus reference TRBV7-8 and TRBJ2-1, the full variable domain is GAGVSQSPRYKVAKRGQDVALRCDPISGHVSLFWYQQALGQGPEFLTYFQNEAQLDKSGLPSDRFFAERPEGSVSTLKIQRTQQEDSAVYLCASSPGLSSSYNEQFFGPGTRLTVL.

Many counts were recorded for this clonotype. This rearrangement joins TRBV28 to TRBJ2-7, with D possibly being TRBD1 or TRBD2 (5 bases each). V lost 6 bases to trimming and J lost 3 bases, with 15 bases between them. The CDR3 consists of 14 residues. Germline V lookup: CDR1 MDHEN, CDR2 SYDVKM. The CDR3 protein is CASRGESIFYEQYF. The DNA for the CDR3 is TGTGCCAGCAGGGGGGAAAGCATTTTCTACGAGCAGTACTTC.

As concerns this clonotype: Since a much larger clone is just one base distant, this may be a read error. The rearrangement uses TRBV7-7 and TRBJ2-5; D is perhaps TRBD1 (7 bases). The CDR3 length is 15 residues. CDR1 SSHAT and CDR2 FNYEAQ come from the germline V gene (reference sequence). DNA of the CDR3: TGTGCTAGCAGCTTAGCGCGGGACAGCAAAGAGGCCCAGTACTTC. As protein: CASSLARDSKEAQYF. Variable domain in full (rest from reference TRBV7-7 and TRBJ2-5): GAGVSQSPRYKVTKRGQDVTLRCDPISSHATLYWYQQALGQGPEFLTYFNYEAQPDKSGLPSDRFSAERPEGSISTLTIQRTEQRDSAMYRCASSLARDSKEAQYFGPGTRLLVL.

This clonotype was counted many times. The J gene is TRBJ1-1, the V gene TRBV29-1, with a weak D call TRBD1 (6 bases). The CDR3 extends over 13 amino acids. V lost 8 bases, J lost 0 bases, and 13 bases lay in between. CDR1 is SQVTM and CDR2 is ANQGSEA in the germline V gene. CDR3 DNA sequence: TGCAGCCCCCCGGACAGTATGAACACTGAAGCTTTCTTT. It translates to CSPPDSMNTEAFF.

This clonotype came up many times. The chain employs TRBV29-1 and TRBJ2-1, with D unresolved. Trimming removed 4 bases at V and 1 base at J, with 11 bases between. The germline V gene has CDR1 SQVTM and CDR2 ANQGSEA. CDR3 length: 14 amino acids. The CDR3: CSVGRRLSYNEQFF. In nucleotides, the CDR3 is TGCAGCGTTGGTAGACGCTTATCCTACAATGAGCAGTTCTTC.

This clonotype occurred many times. This chain connects TRBV20-1 to TRBJ2-5; D unclear. This CDR3 has 12 residues. The germline gives CDR1 DFQATT, CDR2 SNEGSKA (reference sequence). Trimming stripped 4 bases from V and 4 bases from J, with 10 bases between. CDR3 sequence reads: CSAKTTGETQYF. For the CDR3, the DNA is TGCAGTGCTAAAACGACCGGAGAGACCCAGTACTTC.

This clonotype was picked up many times. Here the CDR3 reads CASSEGQPTDTQYF. CDR3 in DNA: TGCGCCAGCAGTGAGGGCCAGCCCACAGATACGCAGTATTTT. The J gene is TRBJ2-3, the V gene TRBV10-1; D remains ambiguous. Trimming removed 2 bases from V and 2 bases from J, with 8 bases in between. The germline V gene encodes CDR1 WNHNN and CDR2 SYGVQD (reference sequence). CDR3 size: 14 residues.

This clonotype has more than one count but fewer than ten. This could be a read error, since a much larger clone is one nucleotide away. The CDR3 end shows no conserved phenylalanine or tryptophan, and so a read error is likely. The CDR3 DNA reads TGTGCCAGAGGGTCTCCCACTTCCTACAATGAGCAGTTCTCC. Its protein product is CARGSPTSYNEQFS. The genes are TRBV2 and TRBJ2-1; no clear D. The length of the CDR3 is 14 residues. Germline V gene lookup returns CDR1 SNHLY and CDR2 FYNNEI. Trimming took 9 bases from V and 1 from J, leaving 13 bases between them.

Note on this clonotype: This may stem from a read error, because a much larger clone lies one nucleotide away. The genes are TRBV29-1 and TRBJ2-3; D remains ambiguous. The CDR3 loop spans 10 amino acids. Germline V gene data show CDR1 as SQVTM and CDR2 as ANQGSEA. The CDR3 protein is CSVDTNTQYF. CDR3 DNA: TGCAGCGTTGACACAAATACGCAGTATTTT.

The V call is TRBV24-1, the J call TRBJ2-5; D remains unclear. Trimming removed 4 bases from V and 0 bases from J, with 11 bases in between. The CDR3 totals 15 residues. Germline V gene sequence: CDR1 KGHDR, CDR2 SFDVKD. This chain's CDR3 is CATSDPGPHQETQYF. DNA for the CDR3: TGTGCCACCAGTGACCCGGGTCCTCACCAAGAGACCCAGTACTTC.

In its sample, this clonotype was seen many times. The V gene is TRBV20-1, the J gene TRBJ2-7; D gene uncertain. Trimming left V 3 bases short and J 2 bases short, with 11 bases between. CDR1 and CDR2 from the germline V gene are DFQATT and SNEGSKA (reference sequence). There are 13 residues in the CDR3. The CDR3 here is CSASQPNTYEQYF. The CDR3 DNA reads TGCAGTGCTAGTCAACCTAATACCTACGAGCAGTACTTC.

This clonotype occurred many times. The chain's CDR3 is CATSDFADTGELFF. As DNA, the CDR3 is TGTGCCACCAGTGATTTTGCCGACACCGGGGAGCTGTTTTTT. V is TRBV24-1 and J is TRBJ2-2, with D uncertain. CDR1 and CDR2 (germline): KGHDR, SFDVKD. The ends were cut back, 1 base at V and 3 bases at J, with 5 bases in the middle. The CDR3 consists of 14 residues.

This clonotype showed up many times. The chain couples TRBV20-1 to TRBJ2-7; D is possibly TRBD1 (5 bases). The length of the CDR3 is 14 residues. The V end lost 5 bases, the J end lost 1 base, and 15 bases lay between the germline ends. The germline gives CDR1 DFQATT, CDR2 SNEGSKA (reference sequence). CDR3 sequence reads: CSAGQGLRSYEQYF. The CDR3 region has the DNA TGCAGTGCTGGGCAGGGTCTTCGATCCTACGAGCAGTACTTC.

This clonotype has just a few counts. The junction departs from the called germline gene at one end, perhaps through a read error. The genes are TRBV20-1 and TRBJ2-7; TRBD2 aligns across 7 bases. The CDR3 runs to 13 residues. The germline CDR1 and CDR2 sequences are DFQATT and SNEGSKA (reference sequence). The CDR3 loop reads CSATGTTAYEQDF. The CDR3 DNA is TGCAGTGCTACCGGGACTACTGCGTACGAGCAGGACTTC.

This clonotype came up many times. This sequence joins TRBV11-2 and TRBJ1-1; 8 positions agree with TRBD1. J gave up 5 bases and V 6 bases, and 11 bases lay outside the gene matches. This CDR3 comprises 15 residues. The germline V gene has CDR1 SGHAT and CDR2 FQNNGV. The CDR3 bases are TGTGCCAGCAGTCCCGGGACAGGTCTCGGAACTGAAGCTTTCTTT. Protein product: CASSPGTGLGTEAFF.

This clonotype was counted at least ten times. The chain joins TRBV6-5 to TRBJ2-2; 13 bases fit TRBD2. From germline, CDR1 is MNHEY and CDR2 SVGAGI. V shed 5 bases and J 12 bases; nucleotides not matched to a gene: 6. The CDR3 is made up of 14 amino acids. In nucleotides, the CDR3 is TGTGCCAGCAGTAGAGGGACTAGCGGGGTGCAGCTGTTTTTT. Translation: CASSRGTSGVQLFF.

Many counts were recorded for this clonotype. This sequence joins TRBV20-1 and TRBJ1-5, with a tentative D call TRBD1 (6 bases). The CDR3 runs 18 residues. V lost 0 bases and J lost 1, with 19 bases in between. CDR1 is DFQATT and CDR2 is SNEGSKA in the germline V gene (reference sequence). The CDR3 bases are TGCAGTGCTAGAGATTGGGGACGGCAGGGGCTAAGCAATCAGCCCCAGCATTTT. Translating it yields CSARDWGRQGLSNQPQHF.

In this sample, this clonotype turned up a few times. In DNA, the CDR3 is TGTGCCAGCAGCCCTAGTGGGTCCTACGAGCAGTACTTC. This sequence encodes CASSPSGSYEQYF. V is TRBV5-6 and J is TRBJ2-7; D call uncertain. Deletions cut 4 bases from V and 1 base from J, with 9 bases between. The CDR3 extends over 13 amino acids. Germline CDR1 is SGHDT and CDR2 is YYEEEE.

This clonotype showed up many times. V usage is TRBV6-6 and J usage is TRBJ2-1; D is unresolved. Germline CDR1 is MNHNY and CDR2 is SVGAGI (reference sequence). This CDR3 is 15 amino acids long. V was pared by 5 bases and J by 0 bases, with 11 bases between. CDR3 residues: CASSATRNSYNEQFF. In DNA form, the CDR3 reads TGTGCCAGCAGTGCCACACGGAACTCCTACAATGAGCAGTTCTTC.

In this sample, this clonotype turned up a few times. The chain has TRBV28 and TRBJ2-2; D assignment may be TRBD1 or TRBD2 (6 bases each). V lost 8 bases, J lost 5 bases, and 21 bases lay in between. The length of the CDR3 is 16 residues. The germline V gene has CDR1 MDHEN and CDR2 SYDVKM. CDR3 amino acids: CASAPGGALGTGELFF. CDR3 nucleotide sequence: TGTGCCAGCGCACCCGGGGGCGCCTTGGGAACCGGGGAGCTGTTTTTT.